Presented here are 20 T cell receptor beta chains from one specimen sequenced in a study of a mutant IDH1 vaccine in newly diagnosed glioma. Some clones are missing from TCRdb's copy, which holds only in-frame ones; the method was immunoSEQ multiplex PCR. Among over 65,000 clones listed, roughly 84% were seen once. What these receptors recognize is not known. Stated time point: week 35, safety follow-up. Vaccinated patients received 300 ug of mutant IDH1 20-mer peptide per dose, with topical imiquimod. The material was PBMCs, obtained from a glioma patient whose treatment included an IDH1 peptide vaccine. The receptors originated from a man younger than 35 with glioma.

The rearrangement links TRBV15 to TRBJ2-3; the match to TRBD2 covers 8 bases. This CDR3 region has 17 residues. Germline V CDR1 and CDR2: LNHNV, YYDKDF (reference sequence). V trimming: 1 base; J trimming: 0 bases; junction bases outside the gene matches: 6. Here the CDR3 reads CATSRVPRGVSTDTQYF. The DNA of the CDR3 is TGTGCCACCAGCAGAGTCCCGCGGGGGGTGAGCACAGATACGCAGTATTTT.

The rearrangement uses TRBV5-6 and TRBJ1-1, with D hard to call. V gave up 5 bases and J gave up 4 bases, with 18 bases separating them. The CDR3 is 15 residues long. Germline CDR1 SGHDT, CDR2 YYEEEE. CDR3 protein: CASSRRLWGGTEAFF. The CDR3, as DNA: TGTGCCAGCAGTCGACGCTTGTGGGGTGGCACTGAAGCTTTCTTT. Filled out from reference TRBV5-6 and TRBJ1-1, the complete variable domain reads DAGVTQSPTHLIKTRGQQVTLRCSPKSGHDTVSWYQQALGQGPQFIFQYYEEEERQRGNFPDRFSGHQFPNYSSELNVNALLLGDSALYLCASSRRLWGGTEAFFGQGTRLTVV.

This clone appeared a few times. This chain uses TRBV30 with TRBJ1-1; possible D gene TRBD1, 5 bases. This CDR3 region has 16 residues. The germline V gene has CDR1 GTSNPN and CDR2 SVGIG (reference sequence). V lost 2 bases, J lost 1 base, and 17 bases lay in between. In DNA, the CDR3 is TGTGCCTGGAGTAAGGTCTGGAGGGGTGGGAACACTGAAGCTTTCTTT. Its translation: CAWSKVWRGGNTEAFF.

V gene TRBV30 combines with J gene TRBJ1-1; D gene uncertain. The CDR3 sequence is 11 residues long. The V gene lost 1 base and the J gene lost 7 bases, with 7 bases spanning the gap. CDR1 is GTSNPN, CDR2 SVGIG, per germline (reference sequence). The CDR3 reads CAWSGVLEAFF. The CDR3 bases are TGTGCCTGGAGTGGGGTCCTTGAAGCTTTCTTT.

The chain uses TRBV19 and TRBJ1-4; tentative D call: TRBD1 (6 bases). Looked up from germline, CDR1 is LNHDA and CDR2 is SQIVND (reference sequence). With 1 base removed from V and 6 bases from J, the gap between germline ends came to 15 bases. This CDR3 is built from 16 residues. CDR3 in amino acids: CASSIVDGGQDEKLFF. The CDR3 bases are TGTGCCAGTAGTATAGTTGACGGGGGCCAAGATGAAAAACTGTTTTTT.

The chain couples TRBV7-9 to TRBJ2-5, with 14 bases matching TRBD2. There are 16 residues in the CDR3. After removal of 5 bases from V and 5 bases from J, the junction contained 7 bases not matched to a gene. Germline-derived CDR1 and CDR2 are SEHNR and FQNEAQ (reference sequence). Written as DNA, the CDR3 is TGTGCCAGCAGCCCTGGACTAGCGGGAGGCGGGGAGACCCAGTACTTC. Its protein is CASSPGLAGGGETQYF.

The CDR3 reads CASSPTRQGGTEAFF. The CDR3 DNA reads TGTGCCAGTAGTCCCACGAGACAGGGCGGCACTGAAGCTTTCTTT. The J gene is TRBJ1-1, the V gene TRBV19; 7 positions match TRBD1. Per the germline V gene, CDR1 is LNHDA and CDR2 is SQIVND (reference sequence). V lost 5 bases to trimming and J lost 4 bases; unmatched junction nucleotides: 10. The CDR3 spans 15 residues.

This clone was seen just once. This chain joins TRBV6-1 and TRBJ1-1; TRBD1 agrees at 7 bases. This CDR3 has 14 residues. The V and J ends lost 5 bases and 0 bases, in that order; junction bases with no gene match: 3. Germline CDR1 is MNHNS and CDR2 is SASEGT. The CDR3 DNA reads as TGTGCCAGCAGTTGGGACAGCCTGAACACTGAAGCTTTCTTT. It translates to CASSWDSLNTEAFF.

The chain recombines TRBV9 with TRBJ2-2; 8 nucleotides agree with TRBD1. V was pared by 5 bases and J by 0 bases, with 3 bases of the junction left unmatched. This CDR3 has 15 residues. Germline lookup yields CDR1 SGDLS and CDR2 YYNGEE. The CDR3 sequence: CASRQTGANTGELFF. DNA for the CDR3: TGTGCCAGCAGACAGACAGGGGCGAACACCGGGGAGCTGTTTTTT.

In nucleotides, the CDR3 is TGTGCCAGCAGCCGCCCTACAGGGCGGGAGAATGAGCAGTTCTTC. It encodes CASSRPTGRENEQFF. The rearrangement uses TRBV5-4 and TRBJ2-1; TRBD2 is a possible D gene (7 bases). The length of the CDR3 is 15 residues. The V and J ends lost 4 bases and 7 bases respectively, with 18 bases between them. Germline V gene data show CDR1 as SGHNT and CDR2 as YYREEE (reference sequence).

This clone was seen a few times. The chain is built from TRBV9 and TRBJ1-1; no clear D gene. V lost 6 bases and J 0 bases, leaving 9 bases between the germline ends. CDR3 length equals 13 residues. CDR1 is SGDLS and CDR2 is YYNGEE in the germline V gene. The CDR3, as DNA: TGTGCCAGCACCCCTCTCATGAACACTGAAGCTTTCTTT. Translated, it gives CASTPLMNTEAFF.

The genes are TRBV4-3 and TRBJ2-1; 8 bases map to TRBD1. Per germline, CDR1 LGHNA and CDR2 YSLEER. V gave up 2 bases and J gave up 8 bases; unmatched junction bases: 8. The CDR3 has 15 residues. CDR3 loop: CASSQQGALGDEQFF. CDR3 nucleotide sequence: TGCGCCAGCAGCCAACAGGGGGCCCTGGGGGATGAGCAGTTCTTC.

Only a few counts were recorded for this clone. The same CDR3 is also encoded by other DNA sequences in this sample. The J gene is TRBJ1-2, the V gene TRBV20-1; D call uncertain. The CDR3 is 11 residues long. V shed 5 bases and J shed 2 bases, with 6 bases lying between them. Germline V gene data show CDR1 as DFQATT and CDR2 as SNEGSKA (reference sequence). The CDR3 here is CSARRNYGYTF. For the CDR3, the DNA is TGCAGTGCTCGTCGGAACTATGGCTACACCTTC.

The J gene is TRBJ2-7, the V gene TRBV19, with 9 bases lining up with TRBD1. With 5 bases clipped from V and 0 bases from J, the junction kept 5 bases outside the gene matches. CDR1 is LNHDA and CDR2 is SQIVND in the germline V gene (reference sequence). This CDR3 comprises 15 residues. CDR3 DNA: TGTGCCAGTAGTCCCGGGACAGGGAGCTCCTACGAGCAGTACTTC. This gives the protein CASSPGTGSSYEQYF.

This clone showed up just once. V usage is TRBV6-9 and J usage is TRBJ2-1; 8 bases fit TRBD2. Trimming cost V 11 bases and J 6 bases; bases outside gene matches: 12. This CDR3 has 14 residues. Germline V gene data show CDR1 as MNHGY and CDR2 as SVAAGI. The CDR3 bases are TGTGCCCGCTTTGGCGGGGGGCCATGCAATGAGCAGTTCTTC. Its protein product is CARFGGGPCNEQFF.

Of note for this clone: One junction end does not reproduce the germline sequence, and a read error may be involved. The chain carries TRBV30 and TRBJ1-5; D gene uncertain. Germline loops: CDR1 GTSNPN, CDR2 SVGIG (reference sequence). The CDR3 contains 14 residues. The CDR3 loop is CTWSGFIGNQPQHF. The CDR3 coding sequence is TGTACCTGGAGTGGGTTTATTGGCAATCAGCCCCAGCATTTT.

The V call is TRBV9, the J call TRBJ1-1; possible D gene TRBD1, 5 bases. This CDR3 contains 13 residues. The germline CDR1 and CDR2 sequences are SGDLS and YYNGEE. Trimming removed 4 bases from V and 3 bases from J, with 10 bases in between. The CDR3 region is CASSTGAYTEAFF. The CDR3 nucleotides read TGTGCCAGCAGCACCGGGGCCTACACTGAAGCTTTCTTT.

This clone showed up just once. This chain joins TRBV28 and TRBJ1-1, with 9 bases fitting TRBD1. The CDR3 has 15 amino acids. Germline CDR1 is MDHEN and CDR2 is SYDVKM. V lost 6 bases to trimming and J lost 1 base; unmatched junction nucleotides: 6. The CDR3 DNA reads TGTGCCAGCAGACTACAGGGGGCGAGGAACACTGAAGCTTTCTTT. Its protein product is CASRLQGARNTEAFF.

The chain combines TRBV27 with TRBJ2-7; D may match TRBD1 or TRBD2 (5 bases each). Per germline, CDR1 MNHEY and CDR2 SMNVEV (reference sequence). This CDR3 has 13 residues. Deletions cut 5 bases from V and 7 bases from J, with 15 bases between. This CDR3 is CASSRDESNEQYF. As DNA, the CDR3 is TGTGCCAGCAGTCGGGACGAAAGTAATGAGCAGTACTTC.

V gene TRBV28 combines with J gene TRBJ1-2; 7 nucleotides match TRBD1. The CDR3 sequence is 18 residues long. J lost 1 base, V lost 4 bases, and 15 bases had no gene match. The germline gives CDR1 MDHEN, CDR2 SYDVKM. The DNA for the CDR3 is TGTGCCAGCAGTTCTGCGGGTCGAGGCAGGGGGGTTAACTATGGCTACACCTTC. Encoded protein: CASSSAGRGRGVNYGYTF.